This is a list of T cell receptor beta chains from one sample in a study of T-cell reconstitution after alpha-beta-depleted transplantation in children. One entry per CDR3 protein results from TCRdb running MiXCR on the PCR reads. This sample carries 750,000 to 950,000 distinct CDR3 sequences, roughly 15% of them seen once, and the ten largest clones take under 6%. The sequencing used PBMCs, mostly from graft donor cells, collected 360 days after TCRalphabeta/CD19-depleted stem cell transplant. These receptors were obtained from a male patient between 10 and 17 years old who had a stem cell transplant for acute lymphoblastic leukemia, so the T cells may come from the graft donor. Both conserved end residues are part of each CDR3. Fields, in order: CDR3 DNA, CDR3 protein, D gene, J gene, V gene, clone size. A D gene is named only where the DNA matches it firmly. Expanded clones get a size class; other rows say once, few or many, or leave the size out.

CDR3 DNA: TGTGCCAGCAGGAGAGCGGGAGTGATCTACAATGAGCAGTTCTTC; CDR3 protein: CASRRAGVIYNEQFF; D gene: TRBD2; J gene: TRBJ2-1; V gene: TRBV6-1; clone size: few
CDR3 DNA: TGTGCCAGCAGCTTGTTGCGGACTAGCAATCAGCCCCAGCATTTT; CDR3 protein: CASSLLRTSNQPQHF; D gene: NA; J gene: TRBJ1-5; V gene: TRBV5-5; clone size: few
CDR3 DNA: TGTGCCAGCAGCCGTTCCGGGACACGGATGTCGGAGACCCAGTACTTC; CDR3 protein: CASSRSGTRMSETQYF; D gene: NA; J gene: TRBJ2-5; V gene: TRBV3-1; clone size: few
CDR3 DNA: TGTGCCAGCAGGGGGGGGGACTTTAGAGCTGAAGCTTTCTTT; CDR3 protein: CASRGGDFRAEAFF; D gene: NA; J gene: TRBJ1-1; V gene: TRBV9; clone size: NA
CDR3 DNA: TGTGCCAGCAGCGTAGCCACTAGCGGGCTCTCCGAGCAGTACTTC; CDR3 protein: CASSVATSGLSEQYF; D gene: TRBD2; J gene: TRBJ2-7; V gene: TRBV9; clone size: few
CDR3 DNA: TGTGCCAGCAGCTTAGATGGGACAGGGCTCGAAGCTTTCTTT; CDR3 protein: CASSLDGTGLEAFF; D gene: TRBD1; J gene: TRBJ1-1; V gene: TRBV7-9; clone size: NA
CDR3 DNA: TGCGCCAGCATTGAAGGGCCTAGCACAGATACGCAGTATTTT; CDR3 protein: CASIEGPSTDTQYF; D gene: NA; J gene: TRBJ2-3; V gene: TRBV5-1; clone size: many
CDR3 DNA: TGTGCCAGCAGCGCGGACCCGTCTGGGGAAAAACTGTTTTTT; CDR3 protein: CASSADPSGEKLFF; D gene: NA; J gene: TRBJ1-4; V gene: TRBV9; clone size: NA
CDR3 DNA: TGCGCCAGCAGCTTGGAGGGGGCTGGAGATACGCAGTATTTT; CDR3 protein: CASSLEGAGDTQYF; D gene: TRBD1; J gene: TRBJ2-3; V gene: TRBV5-1; clone size: many
CDR3 DNA: TGTGCCAGCAGTCCGACAGCTTATTGGGGAAACACCATATATTTT; CDR3 protein: CASSPTAYWGNTIYF; D gene: NA; J gene: TRBJ1-3; V gene: TRBV27; clone size: few
CDR3 DNA: TGTGCCAGCAGTGAAGGGGCTGAGGAGCGGGAGAGCTCCTACGAGCAGTACTTC; CDR3 protein: CASSEGAEERESSYEQYF; D gene: TRBD2; J gene: TRBJ2-7; V gene: TRBV25-1; clone size: NA
CDR3 DNA: TGCAGTGCGAGGGTCGACGGACTCTCTGGGGCCAACGTCCTGACTTTC; CDR3 protein: CSARVDGLSGANVLTF; D gene: NA; J gene: TRBJ2-6; V gene: TRBV20-1; clone size: NA
CDR3 DNA: TGTGCCACCAGCAGAGATGGGACTATCTACGAGCAGTACTTC; CDR3 protein: CATSRDGTIYEQYF; D gene: TRBD2; J gene: TRBJ2-7; V gene: TRBV15; clone size: few
CDR3 DNA: TGTGCCAGCAGCCACAGGGGACAGGGGACGGTAGGCAATCAGCCCCAGCATTTT; CDR3 protein: CASSHRGQGTVGNQPQHF; D gene: TRBD1; J gene: TRBJ1-5; V gene: TRBV6-5; clone size: few
CDR3 DNA: TGTGCCAGCAGCTTAATAGTGGGGGCTAGCACAGATACGCAGTATTTT; CDR3 protein: CASSLIVGASTDTQYF; D gene: NA; J gene: TRBJ2-3; V gene: TRBV7-8; clone size: few
CDR3 DNA: TGCAGTGCTTTAGTACGAGAGCAGTTCTTC; CDR3 protein: CSALVREQFF; D gene: NA; J gene: TRBJ2-1; V gene: TRBV20-1; clone size: few
CDR3 DNA: TGTGCCAGCAGCTTTGGGCAGGGGGTCTCCTACAATGAGCAGTTCTTC; CDR3 protein: CASSFGQGVSYNEQFF; D gene: TRBD1; J gene: TRBJ2-1; V gene: TRBV7-8; clone size: NA
CDR3 DNA: TGCGCCAGCAGCCCCGACAGGGCCAATGAAAAACTGTTTTTT; CDR3 protein: CASSPDRANEKLFF; D gene: TRBD1; J gene: TRBJ1-4; V gene: TRBV5-1; clone size: many
CDR3 DNA: TGCGCCAGCAGCCCCCAGGATCAGGGTTATACGCAGTATTTT; CDR3 protein: CASSPQDQGYTQYF; D gene: NA; J gene: TRBJ2-3; V gene: TRBV4-1; clone size: NA
CDR3 DNA: TGTGCCAGCAGTTTACCTCCCACGGGCTGGGGGACGTCCTACGAGCAGTACTTC; CDR3 protein: CASSLPPTGWGTSYEQYF; D gene: NA; J gene: TRBJ2-7; V gene: TRBV12-3/TRBV12-4; clone size: NA
CDR3 DNA: TGCGCCAGCAGGGAGGTCAGCTCCTACAATGAGCAGTTCTTC; CDR3 protein: CASREVSSYNEQFF; D gene: NA; J gene: TRBJ2-1; V gene: TRBV5-1; clone size: many
CDR3 DNA: TGTGCCAGCTCACCACCCGGGTACCGGGAGACTACAGATACGCAGTATTTT; CDR3 protein: CASSPPGYRETTDTQYF; D gene: NA; J gene: TRBJ2-3; V gene: TRBV18; clone size: NA
CDR3 DNA: TGCAGCGTTGGGGGGGCGGTGCAGTATTTT; CDR3 protein: CSVGGAVQYF; D gene: NA; J gene: TRBJ2-3; V gene: TRBV29-1; clone size: NA
CDR3 DNA: TGTGCCAGCAGCCAACCATTAGCGGGAGTGGATGAGCAGTTCTTC; CDR3 protein: CASSQPLAGVDEQFF; D gene: TRBD2; J gene: TRBJ2-1; V gene: TRBV3-1; clone size: few
CDR3 DNA: TGCGCCAGCAGCTTTTCTAGCGAAACACCCTACGAGCAGTACTTC; CDR3 protein: CASSFSSETPYEQYF; D gene: NA; J gene: TRBJ2-7; V gene: TRBV5-1; clone size: NA
CDR3 DNA: TGCAGTGCTAGGGGAGAGACTAGCATCACAGATACGCAGTATTTT; CDR3 protein: CSARGETSITDTQYF; D gene: TRBD2; J gene: TRBJ2-3; V gene: TRBV20-1; clone size: few
CDR3 DNA: TGTGCCAGCTCACCACCGAACAGGGGAAGCACAGATACGCAGTATTTT; CDR3 protein: CASSPPNRGSTDTQYF; D gene: TRBD1; J gene: TRBJ2-3; V gene: TRBV18; clone size: few
CDR3 DNA: TGTGCCAGCAGCCAAGGAGGGGCAGGAGCCTACGAGCAGTACTTC; CDR3 protein: CASSQGGAGAYEQYF; D gene: NA; J gene: TRBJ2-7; V gene: TRBV14; clone size: few
CDR3 DNA: TGCAGCGTTCGAGTTCAACCTTACACTGAAGCTTTCTTT; CDR3 protein: CSVRVQPYTEAFF; D gene: NA; J gene: TRBJ1-1; V gene: TRBV29-1; clone size: few
CDR3 DNA: TGTGCCAGCAGTTCGGCCGGGACAGGGGTCCTATACGAGCAGTACTTC; CDR3 protein: CASSSAGTGVLYEQYF; D gene: TRBD1; J gene: TRBJ2-7; V gene: TRBV28; clone size: NA
CDR3 DNA: TGTGCCAGCAGTCAAACCGGGACGGAATATTTTTACGAGCAGTACTTC; CDR3 protein: CASSQTGTEYFYEQYF; D gene: NA; J gene: TRBJ2-7; V gene: TRBV27; clone size: NA
CDR3 DNA: TGTGCCAGCAACGGACAGGGGAAAGACGAGCAGTACTTC; CDR3 protein: CASNGQGKDEQYF; D gene: TRBD1; J gene: TRBJ2-7; V gene: TRBV12-3/TRBV12-4; clone size: few
CDR3 DNA: TGTGCCAGCAGGGACAGGGCCCTGAACACTGAAGCTTTCTTT; CDR3 protein: CASRDRALNTEAFF; D gene: TRBD1; J gene: TRBJ1-1; V gene: TRBV2; clone size: NA
CDR3 DNA: TGCGCCAGCAGCTTGGTTGGGACAGGGAATTCACCCCTCCACTTT; CDR3 protein: CASSLVGTGNSPLHF; D gene: TRBD1; J gene: TRBJ1-6; V gene: TRBV5-1; clone size: many
CDR3 DNA: TGCGCCAGCAGCTTGGTTCTGTCTAGCGGCAATGAGCAGTTCTTC; CDR3 protein: CASSLVLSSGNEQFF; D gene: TRBD2; J gene: TRBJ2-1; V gene: TRBV5-1; clone size: NA
CDR3 DNA: TGTGCCAGCAGCTTTGCCGGGACTGCGTCCTACGAGCAGTACTTC; CDR3 protein: CASSFAGTASYEQYF; D gene: NA; J gene: TRBJ2-7; V gene: TRBV5-6; clone size: many
CDR3 DNA: TGTGCCAGCCGCGGACAATATGAAAAACTGTTTTTT; CDR3 protein: CASRGQYEKLFF; D gene: NA; J gene: TRBJ1-4; V gene: TRBV27; clone size: NA
CDR3 DNA: TGTGCCAGCAGCTTCCTAGCGGGAGGAGGAGATACGCAGTATTTT; CDR3 protein: CASSFLAGGGDTQYF; D gene: TRBD2; J gene: TRBJ2-3; V gene: TRBV7-3; clone size: few
CDR3 DNA: TGTGCCAGCAGCGTAGCGACAGGGGAGTACTCACCCCTCCACTTT; CDR3 protein: CASSVATGEYSPLHF; D gene: TRBD1; J gene: TRBJ1-6; V gene: TRBV9; clone size: NA
CDR3 DNA: TGTGCCAGCAGCTTAGCGGGGATCAGCGGGAGGGCCTTGACCCAGTACTTC; CDR3 protein: CASSLAGISGRALTQYF; D gene: TRBD2; J gene: TRBJ2-5; V gene: TRBV7-6; clone size: few
CDR3 DNA: TGCGCCAGCAGCCACATGCGAGGGTACGAGCAGTACTTC; CDR3 protein: CASSHMRGYEQYF; D gene: NA; J gene: TRBJ2-7; V gene: TRBV4-1; clone size: few
CDR3 DNA: TGTGCCAGCAGTTTAGGGGGGGAGCGCTTGACAGATACGCAGTATTTT; CDR3 protein: CASSLGGERLTDTQYF; D gene: NA; J gene: TRBJ2-3; V gene: TRBV12-3/TRBV12-4; clone size: many
CDR3 DNA: TGTGCCACCAGTGGCCCCGGCATTTCCACAGATACGCAGTATTTT; CDR3 protein: CATSGPGISTDTQYF; D gene: NA; J gene: TRBJ2-3; V gene: TRBV24-1; clone size: few
CDR3 DNA: TGTGCCAGCAGCTCAGCAGAGTTAATTAGTTCAAGCACAGATACGCAGTATTTT; CDR3 protein: CASSSAELISSSTDTQYF; D gene: NA; J gene: TRBJ2-3; V gene: TRBV7-7; clone size: many
CDR3 DNA: TGTGCCAGCAGCCACGGACGACAGGTCTCTGGAAACACCATATATTTT; CDR3 protein: CASSHGRQVSGNTIYF; D gene: NA; J gene: TRBJ1-3; V gene: TRBV3-1; clone size: few
CDR3 DNA: TGCGCCAGCAGCCAAGGACTAGCGGGAGTAGTCTTCTACGAGCAGTACTTC; CDR3 protein: CASSQGLAGVVFYEQYF; D gene: TRBD2; J gene: TRBJ2-7; V gene: TRBV4-1; clone size: many
CDR3 DNA: TGCAGCGTTGCCCGGGACAGGGGTGTCACTGAAGCTTTCTTT; CDR3 protein: CSVARDRGVTEAFF; D gene: TRBD1; J gene: TRBJ1-1; V gene: TRBV29-1; clone size: NA
CDR3 DNA: TGTGCCAGCAGACTAGCGGGCCAATACGGGGAGCTGTTTTTT; CDR3 protein: CASRLAGQYGELFF; D gene: TRBD2; J gene: TRBJ2-2; V gene: TRBV12-3/TRBV12-4; clone size: NA
CDR3 DNA: TGCAGCGTTGAAGGGCATCTAGCGGGGACAGATACGCAGTATTTT; CDR3 protein: CSVEGHLAGTDTQYF; D gene: TRBD2; J gene: TRBJ2-3; V gene: TRBV29-1; clone size: NA